These T cell receptor beta chains were read from a single sample in a study of tumor-infiltrating lymphocytes in primary liver carcinoma. TCRdb reprocessed the multiplex PCR reads with MiXCR, giving one entry per CDR3 protein. The table records about 99,000 distinct CDR3 sequences, more than 60% of them present only once. Material for sequencing was liver tumor tissue from sampling region 5. The source is an older woman with primary liver carcinoma and hepatitis B virus infection. Each CDR3 is given with its conserved first and last residue. The D gene is left open where the match is weak. Rows give clone size only sometimes, using once, few, many, or a class for an expanded clone.

V gene	J gene	clone size	D gene	CDR3 length	CDR3 protein	CDR3 DNA
TRBV29-1	TRBJ2-3	NA	NA	11	CSVADGERAYF	TGCAGCGTGGCGGACGGGGAGAGGGCGTATTTT
TRBV28	TRBJ2-7	NA	TRBD2	17	CASSQYPSMASGYEQYF	TGTGCCAGCAGTCAATACCCCTCTATGGCTAGCGGATACGAGCAGTACTTC
TRBV28	TRBJ2-7	NA	NA	15	CASSCSSRSIDEQYF	TGTGCCAGCAGTTGCTCTAGCAGGAGCATCGACGAGCAGTACTTC
TRBV28	TRBJ1-4	many	TRBD1	13	CASGTATYEKLFF	TGTGCCAGCGGGACAGCTACTTATGAAAAACTGTTTTTT
TRBV28	TRBJ1-5	once	NA	14	CASTPGGDYQSQHF	TGTGCTAGCACCCCGGGGGGTGACTATCAGTCCCAGCATTTT
TRBV6-5	TRBJ2-3	many	NA	14	CASSYSQGPGTQYF	TGTGCCAGCAGTTACTCGCAGGGTCCGGGTACGCAGTATTTT
TRBV11-3	TRBJ2-7	once	TRBD1	15	CASSLRTGGSLEHYF	TGTGCCAGCAGCCTAAGGACAGGGGGCTCCCTCGAGCACTACTTC
TRBV29-1	TRBJ1-2	NA	TRBD1	14	CSVALGTGARGYTF	TGCAGCGTCGCCCTGGGGACAGGCGCTCGCGGCTACACCTTC
TRBV6-1	TRBJ1-6	NA	NA	13	CATGRTYNSPLHF	TGTGCCACTGGGCGTACTTATAATTCACCCCTCCACTTT
TRBV14	TRBJ2-5	many	TRBD2	15	CASSQEWGSGETQYF	TGTGCCAGCAGCCAAGAATGGGGTAGCGGGGAGACCCAGTACTTC
TRBV12-3/TRBV12-4	TRBJ2-1	many	TRBD2	15	CASSRLRGDYNEQFF	TGTGCCAGCAGTAGACTACGGGGGGACTACAATGAGCAGTTCTTC
TRBV11-1	TRBJ2-7	NA	NA	15	CASSPRTAGLGEQYF	TGTGCCAGTAGCCCTAGGACAGCAGGTCTAGGCGAGCAGTACTTC
TRBV11-2	TRBJ1-4	NA	TRBD1	18	CASTSTGTIRATNEKLFF	TGTGCCAGTACCTCGACAGGGACCATTCGAGCAACTAATGAAAAACTGTTTTTT
TRBV11-3	TRBJ2-7	NA	NA	16	CPSSARGTLPSYERYF	TGTCCCAGCAGCGCCCGCGGGACACTACCTTCCTACGAGCGGTACTTC
TRBV5-1	TRBJ2-7	NA	TRBD2	15	CDSSSGTSVCHERYF	TGCGACAGCAGCTCAGGGACTAGCGTCTGTCACGAGCGGTACTTC